The 24 T cell receptor beta chains reported below all come from one sample, sequenced in a study of T-cell memory formation after mild COVID-19. TCRdb reprocessed the 5' RACE reads via MiXCR and lists one record per CDR3 protein. Of roughly 580,000 distinct CDR3 sequences in the sample, over 15% were seen once. Sample: PBMCs or a T cell subset sorted from them (not recorded which). These TCRs come from an adult woman who had mild COVID-19 (a few samples of this study predate the infection). Cell type and time point are not known.

The rearrangement links TRBV24-1 to TRBJ2-3; no firm D call. The CDR3 extends over 11 amino acids. Germline CDR1 is KGHDR and CDR2 is SFDVKD. The V and J ends lost 5 bases and 5 bases respectively, with 4 bases between them. The CDR3 is CATSGGDTQYF. CDR3 DNA: TGTGCCACCAGTGGGGGAGATACGCAGTATTTT.

The chain links TRBV6-6 to TRBJ1-1, with D perhaps matching TRBD1 (5 bases). Germline CDR1 is MNHNY and CDR2 is SVGAGI (reference sequence). V lost 2 bases and J 1 base, leaving 11 bases between the germline ends. The CDR3 runs to 15 residues. CDR3 nucleotide sequence: TGTGCCAGCAGTTACCTCGGGACGGGGAACACTGAAGCTTTCTTT. As protein: CASSYLGTGNTEAFF.

There are a few counts of this clonotype. The rearrangement links TRBV18 to TRBJ2-3; D might be TRBD2 (6 bases). The CDR3 has 15 amino acids. Per germline, CDR1 KGHSH and CDR2 LQKENI. The germline V and J ends were trimmed by 3 bases and 4 bases, with 14 bases remaining between them. CDR3 DNA: TGTGCCAGCTCACCGGCCGGCGGGGTCGCAGATACGCAGTATTTT. Its protein is CASSPAGGVADTQYF.

This rearrangement joins TRBV29-1 to TRBJ2-7, with 12 bases matching TRBD1. The CDR3 is 13 residues long. V was pared by 4 bases and J by 2 bases, with 0 bases of the junction left unmatched. Germline loops: CDR1 SQVTM, CDR2 ANQGSEA. The CDR3 loop is CSVGDRGPYEQYF. DNA of the CDR3: TGCAGCGTTGGGGACAGGGGGCCCTACGAGCAGTACTTC.

This clonotype was seen more than once but under ten times. This sequence joins TRBV20-1 and TRBJ2-7; D may be TRBD1 or TRBD2 (6 bases each). CDR3 length: 15 amino acids. Per the germline V gene, CDR1 is DFQATT and CDR2 is SNEGSKA (reference sequence). Trimming cost V 6 bases and J 4 bases, with 22 bases left between them. CDR3: CSANPGARSSYEQYF. For the CDR3, the DNA is TGCAGTGCCAATCCGGGGGCCCGATCTTCATACGAGCAGTACTTC.

This clonotype is a singleton in its sample. This chain connects TRBV10-3 to TRBJ1-5; D unresolved. From germline, CDR1 is ENHRY and CDR2 SYGVKD. The length of the CDR3 is 14 residues. Trimming removed 3 bases at V and 0 bases at J, with 6 bases between. CDR3 sequence reads: CAISDVYSNQPQHF. CDR3 coding DNA: TGTGCCATCAGTGACGTGTATAGCAATCAGCCCCAGCATTTT.

This clonotype was seen more than once but under ten times. V usage is TRBV12-3 or TRBV12-4 and J usage is TRBJ1-4; D call uncertain. The CDR3 loop spans 11 amino acids. Trimming removed 4 bases at V and 6 bases at J, with 3 bases between. Here the CDR3 DNA reads TGTGCCAGCAGTTATGATGAAAAACTGTTTTTT. Its translation is CASSYDEKLFF.

In this sample, this clonotype turned up a few times. The chain links TRBV12-3 or TRBV12-4 to TRBJ2-3; the D is unclear. Trimming took off 4 bases at V and 5 bases at J, with 13 bases between the two ends. The CDR3 contains 14 residues. The CDR3: CASSSPWRQDTQYF. CDR3 DNA sequence: TGTGCCAGCAGTTCCCCCTGGCGCCAAGATACGCAGTATTTT.

V and J are TRBV24-1 and TRBJ2-3; D is perhaps TRBD2 (5 bases). Germline V gene lookup returns CDR1 KGHDR and CDR2 SFDVKD. V gave up 6 bases and J gave up 2 bases, with 8 bases separating them. The CDR3 has 13 amino acids. CDR3 bases: TGTGCCACCAGTACGGAGGTCACAGATACGCAGTATTTT. It encodes CATSTEVTDTQYF.

This clonotype was picked up a small number of times. This chain links TRBV6-1 with TRBJ1-2, with D tentatively TRBD1 (6 bases). Looked up from germline, CDR1 is MNHNS and CDR2 is SASEGT. With 6 bases removed from V and 5 bases from J, the gap between germline ends came to 13 bases. The CDR3 runs to 13 residues. The CDR3 spells CASRGGRGYGYTF. The CDR3 DNA is TGTGCCAGCAGAGGGGGGCGAGGGTATGGCTACACCTTC.

This clonotype was counted only a few times. The J gene is TRBJ2-1, the V gene TRBV24-1, with 7 bases matching TRBD1. CDR3 length: 16 residues. V trimming: 1 base; J trimming: 6 bases; junction bases outside the gene matches: 8. Germline V CDR1 and CDR2: KGHDR, SFDVKD. The CDR3 loop reads CATSDLRQGFGNEQFF. The CDR3 coding sequence is TGTGCCACCAGTGATTTAAGACAGGGTTTCGGCAATGAGCAGTTCTTC.

This clonotype was observed a few times. The chain combines TRBV5-1 with TRBJ2-1; 7 bases line up with TRBD1. Germline V gives CDR1 SGHRS, CDR2 YFSETQ. Trimming cost V 4 bases and J 5 bases; bases outside gene matches: 9. The CDR3 is 15 residues long. CDR3 in DNA: TGCGCCAGCAGCGCCACAGGGGCCCAACACAATGAGCAGTTCTTC. As protein: CASSATGAQHNEQFF. Full variable domain (outside the CDR3, taken from reference TRBV5-1 and TRBJ2-1): KAGVTQTPRYLIKTRGQQVTLSCSPISGHRSVSWYQQTPGQGLQFLFEYFSETQRNKGNFPGRFSGRQFSNSRSEMNVSTLELGDSALYLCASSATGAQHNEQFFGPGTRLTVL.

This clonotype was seen only a few times. This sequence joins TRBV18 and TRBJ2-2, with 7 positions matching TRBD1. CDR1 is KGHSH, CDR2 LQKENI, per germline. The V gene end was trimmed by 2 bases and the J gene end by 6 bases; junction bases not matched to a gene: 3. This CDR3 is 14 amino acids long. The CDR3 loop is CASSPDRAAGELFF. In nucleotides, the CDR3 is TGTGCCAGCTCACCAGACAGGGCAGCCGGGGAGCTGTTTTTT.

This clonotype was observed a few times. The chain has TRBV6-6 and TRBJ2-1; D remains ambiguous. This CDR3 is 14 amino acids long. Trimming took off 0 bases at V and 7 bases at J, with 10 bases between the two ends. Germline values: CDR1 MNHNY, CDR2 SVGAGI (reference sequence). This chain's CDR3 is CASSYSGVGNEQFF. The CDR3 nucleotides read TGTGCCAGCAGTTACTCTGGGGTCGGGAATGAGCAGTTCTTC.

The J gene is TRBJ1-5, the V gene TRBV4-1; no firm D call. V was cut by 4 bases and J by 4 bases, with 11 bases left in between. CDR1 and CDR2 from the germline V gene are MGHRA and YSYEKL. The CDR3 runs to 14 residues. CDR3 residues: CASSREVGNQPQHF. The CDR3 DNA sequence: TGCGCCAGCAGCCGAGAAGTTGGGAATCAGCCCCAGCATTTT.

The V call is TRBV5-6, the J call TRBJ2-1, with D possibly being TRBD2 (6 bases). Germline lookup yields CDR1 SGHDT and CDR2 YYEEEE. Trimming left V 0 bases short and J 2 bases short, with 18 bases between. The CDR3 consists of 18 residues. In nucleotides, the CDR3 is TGTGCCAGCAGCTTGGATTTCAGGCTAGCGCAAACCTACAATGAGCAGTTCTTC. The encoded protein is CASSLDFRLAQTYNEQFF.

The sample holds many counts of this clonotype. V and J are TRBV5-1 and TRBJ2-6; D remains unclear. The CDR3 is made up of 12 amino acids. V lost 3 bases and J 2 bases, leaving 0 bases between the germline ends. Germline loops: CDR1 SGHRS, CDR2 YFSETQ. CDR3 residues: CASSSGANVLTF. The CDR3 DNA follows: TGCGCCAGCAGCTCTGGGGCCAACGTCCTGACTTTC.

The table lists this clonotype with a few counts. This chain connects TRBV20-1 to TRBJ2-1; D may correspond to TRBD1 or TRBD2 (7 bases each). V was trimmed by 0 bases and J by 8 bases, leaving 32 bases between them. Looked up from germline, CDR1 is DFQATT and CDR2 is SNEGSKA (reference sequence). This CDR3 is 20 amino acids long. The CDR3 protein is CSARDLQGRRIGLEDDEQFF. The CDR3 bases are TGCAGTGCTAGAGACCTACAGGGGAGGAGAATAGGACTAGAGGACGATGAGCAGTTCTTC.

The J gene is TRBJ1-3, the V gene TRBV4-1; 7 bases are a match to TRBD1. Germline CDR1 is MGHRA and CDR2 is YSYEKL. The V gene end was trimmed by 4 bases and the J gene end by 2 bases; junction bases not matched to a gene: 5. The CDR3 extends over 15 amino acids. For the CDR3, the DNA is TGCGCCAGCAGCCCAGACAGGGTTACTGGAAACACCATATATTTT. This gives the protein CASSPDRVTGNTIYF.

This clonotype was seen more than once but under ten times. This chain connects TRBV25-1 to TRBJ1-1; D unresolved. This CDR3 region has 13 residues. Germline CDR1 and CDR2: MGHDK and SYGVNS. Trimming took 3 bases from V and 9 from J, leaving 14 bases between them. The CDR3, as DNA: TGTGCCAGCAGTGAGGCGGCAGATTTAAAAGCTTTCTTT. Residues: CASSEAADLKAFF.

V and J are TRBV7-7 and TRBJ2-5; 8 bases agree with TRBD2. The CDR3 is 13 amino acids. Germline V gene lookup returns CDR1 SSHAT and CDR2 FNYEAQ (reference sequence). With V trimmed by 11 bases and J by 4 bases, 9 bases remained unmatched. In nucleotides, the CDR3 is TGTGCCGCGGGGGGCCAGGAGGTAGAGACCCAGTACTTC. Amino acids: CAAGGQEVETQYF.

J is TRBJ2-1 and V is TRBV5-1; 8 bases are shared with TRBD1. From germline, CDR1 is SGHRS and CDR2 YFSETQ. There are 17 residues in the CDR3. After removal of 4 bases from V and 8 bases from J, the junction contained 17 bases not matched to a gene. Written as DNA, the CDR3 is TGCGCCAGCAGCCCAGGACAGGGTTTGTTCCGGGTGGATGAGCAGTTCTTC. It specifies CASSPGQGLFRVDEQFF. Full variable domain (remainder filled in from reference TRBV5-1 and TRBJ2-1): KAGVTQTPRYLIKTRGQQVTLSCSPISGHRSVSWYQQTPGQGLQFLFEYFSETQRNKGNFPGRFSGRQFSNSRSEMNVSTLELGDSALYLCASSPGQGLFRVDEQFFGPGTRLTVL.

This clonotype has ten or more counts. This rearrangement joins TRBV20-1 to TRBJ1-1; D call uncertain. V was clipped by 4 bases and J by 5 bases, with 11 bases between them. CDR1 is DFQATT and CDR2 is SNEGSKA in the germline V gene (reference sequence). There are 12 residues in the CDR3. The CDR3 spells CSAKAGGTEAFF. The DNA of the CDR3 is TGCAGTGCTAAGGCAGGTGGAACTGAAGCTTTCTTT.

J is TRBJ2-1 and V is TRBV12-3 or TRBV12-4, with 8 positions matching TRBD2. The length of the CDR3 is 14 residues. Losses at the gene ends were 3 bases for V and 9 bases for J; bases not matched to a gene: 7. This CDR3 reads CASSFVGRAGEQFF. For the CDR3, the DNA is TGTGCCAGCAGTTTCGTCGGGAGGGCCGGTGAGCAGTTCTTC.